The entry below gives a single T cell receptor beta chain sequence along with its context. Its antigen is unknown. One junction end does not reproduce the germline sequence, and a read error may be involved. Since all of the isolated RNA was reverse transcribed, expressed TCRB transcripts were what got sequenced. The method was immunoSEQ multiplex PCR; TCRdb's version includes in-frame clones alone and lacks a portion of them. The table includes more than 300,000 clones, 6.5% to 10% detected once. The data stem from a study of beta chain features in type 1 diabetes. Whole-study results and caveats: A moderate, significant TCRB CDR3 shortening appeared in type 1 diabetes across four CD4+ subsets.

Sequenced input: central memory CD4+ T cells from blood. This TCR was sampled from a woman aged 18-35 years in good health.

The CDR3 reads CAGSSGGSNNEQFF. The CDR3 bases are TGCGCCGGCAGCTCAGGGGGTTCGAACAATGAGCAGTTCTTC. The gene calls are TRBV5-1 and TRBJ2-1; the match to TRBD1 covers 7 bases. Germline values: CDR1 SGHRS, CDR2 YFSETQ. This CDR3 is built from 14 residues. The variable domain in full, with the rest retrieved from reference TRBV5-1 and TRBJ2-1, is KAGVTQTPRYLIKTRGQQVTLSCSPISGHRSVSWYQQTPGQGLQFLFEYFSETQRNKGNFPGRFSGRQFSNSRSEMNVSTLELGDSALYLCAGSSGGSNNEQFFGPGTRLTVL.